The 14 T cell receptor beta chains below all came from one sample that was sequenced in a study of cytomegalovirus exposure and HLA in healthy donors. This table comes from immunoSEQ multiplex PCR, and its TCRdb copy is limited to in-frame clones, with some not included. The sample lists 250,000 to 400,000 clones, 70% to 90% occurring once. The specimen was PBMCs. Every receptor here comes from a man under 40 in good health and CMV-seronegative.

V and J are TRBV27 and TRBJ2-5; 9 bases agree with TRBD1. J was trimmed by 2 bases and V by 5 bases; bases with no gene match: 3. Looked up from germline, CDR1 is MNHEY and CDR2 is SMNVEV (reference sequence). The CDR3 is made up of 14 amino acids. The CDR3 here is CASSPGQGQETQYF. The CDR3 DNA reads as TGTGCCAGCAGTCCTGGACAGGGGCAAGAGACCCAGTACTTC.

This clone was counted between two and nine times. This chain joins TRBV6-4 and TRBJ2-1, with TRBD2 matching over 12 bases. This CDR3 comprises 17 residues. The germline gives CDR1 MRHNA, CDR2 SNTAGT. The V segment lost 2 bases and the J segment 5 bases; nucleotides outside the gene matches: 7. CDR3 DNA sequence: TGTGCCAGCAGTGACCCGACTAGCGGGGGACGTGACAATGAGCAGTTCTTC. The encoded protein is CASSDPTSGGRDNEQFF.

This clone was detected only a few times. DNA of the CDR3: TGTGCCAGCAGCAAATTGACTAGCGGGGGGCGGGGTCCCACAGATACGCAGTATTTT. Translating gives CASSKLTSGGRGPTDTQYF. This chain connects TRBV21-1 to TRBJ2-3; whether TRBD2, the table's D call, matches the DNA was not checked. TRBV21-1 corresponds to a pseudogene. The CDR3 totals 19 residues.

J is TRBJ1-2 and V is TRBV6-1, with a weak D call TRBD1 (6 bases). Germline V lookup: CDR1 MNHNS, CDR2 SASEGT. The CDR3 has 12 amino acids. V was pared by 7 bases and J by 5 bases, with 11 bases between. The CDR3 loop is CASTQGVYGYTF. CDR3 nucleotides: TGTGCCAGCACACAGGGTGTTTATGGCTACACCTTC.

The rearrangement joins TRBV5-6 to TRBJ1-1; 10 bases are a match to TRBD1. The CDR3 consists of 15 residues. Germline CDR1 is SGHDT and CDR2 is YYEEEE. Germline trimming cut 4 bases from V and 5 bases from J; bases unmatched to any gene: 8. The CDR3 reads CASSIGWTGGTEAFF. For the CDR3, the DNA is TGTGCCAGCAGCATTGGGTGGACAGGGGGTACTGAAGCTTTCTTT.

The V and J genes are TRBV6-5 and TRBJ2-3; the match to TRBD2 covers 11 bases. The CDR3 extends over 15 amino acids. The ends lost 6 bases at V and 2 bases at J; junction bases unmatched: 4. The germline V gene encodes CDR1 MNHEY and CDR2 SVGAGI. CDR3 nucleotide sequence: TGTGCCAGCAGCCTTAGCGGGGGGGTCACAGATACGCAGTATTTT. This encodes CASSLSGGVTDTQYF.

CDR3 sequence reads: CASSLGTGADYGYTF. As DNA, the CDR3 is TGCGCCAGCAGCTTGGGGACAGGGGCTGACTATGGCTACACCTTC. The chain uses TRBV5-1 and TRBJ1-2; 9 bases align to TRBD1. This CDR3 is built from 15 residues. After removal of 0 bases from V and 3 bases from J, the junction contained 3 bases not matched to a gene. Germline values: CDR1 SGHRS, CDR2 YFSETQ.

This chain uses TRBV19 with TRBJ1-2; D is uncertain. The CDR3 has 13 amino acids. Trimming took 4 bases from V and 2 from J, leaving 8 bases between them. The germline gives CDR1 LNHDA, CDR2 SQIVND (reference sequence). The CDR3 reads CASSSHSNYGYTF. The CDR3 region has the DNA TGTGCCAGTAGTAGTCACAGCAACTATGGCTACACCTTC. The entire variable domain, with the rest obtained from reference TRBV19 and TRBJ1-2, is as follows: DGGITQSPKYLFRKEGQNVTLSCEQNLNHDAMYWYRQDPGQGLRLIYYSQIVNDFQKGDIAEGYSVSREKKESFPLTVTSAQKNPTAFYLCASSSHSNYGYTFGSGTRLTVV.

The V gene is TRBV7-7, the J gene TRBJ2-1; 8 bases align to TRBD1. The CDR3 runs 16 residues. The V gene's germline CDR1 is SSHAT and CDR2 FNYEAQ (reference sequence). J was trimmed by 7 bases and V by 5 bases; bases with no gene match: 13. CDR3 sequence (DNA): TGTGCCAGCAGCCCTAAGGCCGGGACAGGCTCAAATGAGCAGTTCTTC. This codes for CASSPKAGTGSNEQFF.

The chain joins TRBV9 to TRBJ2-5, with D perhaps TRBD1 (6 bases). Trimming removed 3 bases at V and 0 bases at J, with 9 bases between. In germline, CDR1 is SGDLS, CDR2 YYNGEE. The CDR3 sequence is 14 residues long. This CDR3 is CASSEGGYQETQYF. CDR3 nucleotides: TGTGCCAGCAGCGAAGGGGGTTACCAAGAGACCCAGTACTTC. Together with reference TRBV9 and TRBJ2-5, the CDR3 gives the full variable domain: DSGVTQTPKHLITATGQRVTLRCSPRSGDLSVYWYQQSLDQGLQFLIQYYNGEERAKGNILERFSAQQFPDLHSELNLSSLELGDSALYFCASSEGGYQETQYFGPGTRLLVL.

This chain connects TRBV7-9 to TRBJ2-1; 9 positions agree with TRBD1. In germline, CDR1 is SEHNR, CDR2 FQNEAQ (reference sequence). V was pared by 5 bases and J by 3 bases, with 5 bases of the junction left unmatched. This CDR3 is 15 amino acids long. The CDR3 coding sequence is TGTGCCAGCAGCCTGGGACAGGGATTCTACAATGAGCAGTTCTTC. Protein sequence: CASSLGQGFYNEQFF.

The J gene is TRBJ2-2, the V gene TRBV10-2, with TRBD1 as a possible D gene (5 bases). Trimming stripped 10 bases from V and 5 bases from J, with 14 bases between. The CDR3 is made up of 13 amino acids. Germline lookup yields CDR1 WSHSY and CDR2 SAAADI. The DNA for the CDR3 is TGCGCCATCGATTGGCAGGGAACCGGGGAGCTGTTTTTT. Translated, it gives CAIDWQGTGELFF.

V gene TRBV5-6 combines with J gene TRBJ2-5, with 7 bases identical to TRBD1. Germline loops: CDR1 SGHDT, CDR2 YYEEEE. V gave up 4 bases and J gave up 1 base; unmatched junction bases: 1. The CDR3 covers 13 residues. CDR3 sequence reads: CASSRQGQETQYF. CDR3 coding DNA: TGTGCCAGCAGCCGACAGGGCCAAGAGACCCAGTACTTC.

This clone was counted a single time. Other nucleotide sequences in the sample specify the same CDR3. Here the CDR3 reads CASSLARQGTEAFF. The CDR3 nucleotides are TGCGCCAGCAGCTTGGCGCGTCAGGGCACTGAAGCTTTCTTT. The chain links TRBV5-1 to TRBJ1-1; a weak D match, TRBD1 (5 bases). CDR3 length equals 14 residues. The ends were cut back, 0 bases at V and 4 bases at J, with 10 bases in the middle. From germline, CDR1 is SGHRS and CDR2 YFSETQ.